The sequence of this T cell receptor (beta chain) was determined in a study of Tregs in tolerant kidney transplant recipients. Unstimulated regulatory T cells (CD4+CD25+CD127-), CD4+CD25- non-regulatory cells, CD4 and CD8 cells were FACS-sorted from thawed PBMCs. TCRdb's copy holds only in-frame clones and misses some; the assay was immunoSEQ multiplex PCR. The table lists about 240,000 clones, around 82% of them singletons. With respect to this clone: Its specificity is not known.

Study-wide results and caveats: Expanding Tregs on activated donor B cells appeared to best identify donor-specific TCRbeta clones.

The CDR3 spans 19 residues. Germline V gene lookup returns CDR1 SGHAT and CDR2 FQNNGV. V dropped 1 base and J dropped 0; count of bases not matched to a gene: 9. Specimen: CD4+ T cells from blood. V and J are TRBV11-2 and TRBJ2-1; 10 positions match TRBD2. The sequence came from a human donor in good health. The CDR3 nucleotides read TGTGCCAGCAGCTTAGCGGCTACTACTAGCGGGACCTCCTACAATGAGCAGTTCTTC. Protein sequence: CASSLAATTSGTSYNEQFF.